A single sample is the source of the 25 T cell receptor beta chains below, sequenced in a study of siplizumab effects on memory and regulatory T cells. Profiling relied on immunoSEQ multiplex PCR, and the TCRdb table lists in-frame clones only, not all of them. The profile shows 85,000 to 130,000 clones, 93% of them singletons. The sample taken for sequencing was Tregs sorted from blood. All receptors derive from a human donor in good health.

The chain carries TRBV11-1 and TRBJ1-6, with no clear D. V gave up 5 bases and J gave up 10 bases, with 12 bases separating them. This CDR3 region has 13 residues. CDR1 SGHAT and CDR2 FQDESV come from the germline V gene (reference sequence). This CDR3 is CASSLRGASPLHF. The CDR3 DNA sequence: TGTGCCAGCAGCCTGCGAGGCGCCTCACCCCTCCACTTT.

The gene calls are TRBV19 and TRBJ2-7; 7 positions match TRBD1. Germline V gives CDR1 LNHDA, CDR2 SQIVND (reference sequence). The CDR3 is made up of 14 amino acids. V gave up 1 base and J gave up 3 bases; unmatched junction bases: 3. The CDR3 loop is CASSIGAGGYEQYF. For the CDR3, the DNA is TGTGCCAGTAGTATAGGGGCAGGGGGCTACGAGCAGTACTTC.

The J gene is TRBJ1-2, the V gene TRBV9; perhaps TRBD1 as D (6 bases). Germline CDR1 and CDR2: SGDLS and YYNGEE. The CDR3 spans 16 residues. Trimming took off 2 bases at V and 5 bases at J, with 19 bases between the two ends. The CDR3 protein is CASSVQPRQGPYGYTF. The CDR3 region has the DNA TGTGCCAGCAGCGTTCAGCCGAGGCAGGGGCCTTATGGCTACACCTTC.

The chain recombines TRBV29-1 with TRBJ1-4; D is undetermined. The CDR3 has 13 residues. The V gene lost 0 bases and the J gene lost 4 bases, with 6 bases spanning the gap. Germline CDR1 reads SQVTM; CDR2 reads ANQGSEA. CDR3 sequence (DNA): TGCAGCGTTGAAGACCGGAGTAATGAAAAACTGTTTTTT. This sequence encodes CSVEDRSNEKLFF.

The V gene is TRBV9, the J gene TRBJ2-2; no clear D. Between the trimmed V and J ends, which lost 0 bases and 3 bases, there was a span of 6 bases. The germline CDR1 and CDR2 sequences are SGDLS and YYNGEE. There are 14 residues in the CDR3. The CDR3: CASSVAGDTGELFF. The CDR3 DNA reads TGTGCCAGCAGCGTAGCTGGGGACACCGGGGAGCTGTTTTTT.

This clone was picked up one time. V gene TRBV11-3 combines with J gene TRBJ2-5; the D gene is possibly TRBD1 (5 bases). This CDR3 is 15 amino acids long. Germline assignment: CDR1 SGHNT and CDR2 YENEEA. The V end was cut by 0 bases, the J end by 5 bases, with 13 bases between. DNA of the CDR3: TGTGCCAGCAGCTTAGAGGCTCAGGGATATGAGACCCAGTACTTC. It encodes CASSLEAQGYETQYF.

This chain links TRBV7-9 with TRBJ1-5; TRBD1 matches at 8 bases. The CDR3 covers 14 residues. Germline CDR1 is SEHNR and CDR2 is FQNEAQ (reference sequence). V shed 3 bases, J shed 3 bases, and the junction held 1 base outside the gene matches. CDR3 bases: TGTGCCAGCAGCTTGGGACAGGTCAATCAGCCCCAGCATTTT. Residues: CASSLGQVNQPQHF.

The chain recombines TRBV6-6 with TRBJ1-5, with D perhaps matching TRBD1 (5 bases). Trimming left V 7 bases short and J 5 bases short, with 18 bases between. Germline V gives CDR1 MNHNY, CDR2 SVGAGI (reference sequence). The CDR3 covers 15 residues. This CDR3 reads CASTYGGIQDQPQHF. The CDR3, as DNA: TGTGCCAGCACCTACGGGGGGATCCAAGATCAGCCCCAGCATTTT.

The chain joins TRBV5-1 to TRBJ1-1; D possibly corresponds to TRBD1 (5 bases). V was trimmed by 0 bases and J by 3 bases, leaving 15 bases between them. The CDR3 totals 16 residues. CDR1 is SGHRS and CDR2 is YFSETQ in the germline V gene. The CDR3 bases are TGCGCCAGCAGCTTGGACAGGTCGATCGGGTACACTGAAGCTTTCTTT. Translating it yields CASSLDRSIGYTEAFF.

The chain joins TRBV6-5 to TRBJ2-7; 10 bases align to TRBD1. The germline gives CDR1 MNHEY, CDR2 SVGAGI. This CDR3 is built from 14 residues. V lost 6 bases to trimming and J lost 3 bases; unmatched junction nucleotides: 5. In nucleotides, the CDR3 is TGTGCCAGCAGACGGGGACAGGGGTTCTACGAGCAGTACTTC. Its translation: CASRRGQGFYEQYF.

The chain couples TRBV7-2 to TRBJ2-5, with D possibly matching TRBD2 (5 bases). V dropped 1 base and J dropped 1 base, with 10 bases sitting between them. Germline lookup yields CDR1 SGHTA and CDR2 FQGNSA. The CDR3 runs 15 residues. In DNA, the CDR3 is TGTGCCAGCAGCTTAGGAGGGCCAGCCCAAGAGACCCAGTACTTC. This encodes CASSLGGPAQETQYF.

The J gene is TRBJ2-3, the V gene TRBV9, with D tentatively TRBD2 (6 bases). V lost 3 bases, J lost 4 bases, and 12 bases lay in between. This CDR3 is 14 amino acids long. CDR1 SGDLS and CDR2 YYNGEE come from the germline V gene. For the CDR3, the DNA is TGTGCCAGCAGCGCCGGCGGGAACGCAGATACGCAGTATTTT. Its protein is CASSAGGNADTQYF.

The chain couples TRBV15 to TRBJ2-7; D remains unclear. V dropped 3 bases and J dropped 1 base, with 7 bases sitting between them. Germline V gives CDR1 LNHNV, CDR2 YYDKDF (reference sequence). The CDR3 is made up of 13 amino acids. The CDR3 bases are TGTGCCACCAGCAGGCCCCAGTCCTACGAGCAGTACTTC. It translates to CATSRPQSYEQYF.

The V call is TRBV5-4, the J call TRBJ2-5; no clear D gene. V lost 5 bases and J lost 5, with 10 bases in between. Germline loops: CDR1 SGHNT, CDR2 YYREEE (reference sequence). This CDR3 is built from 12 residues. CDR3 amino acids: CASRGVGETQYF. The DNA of the CDR3 is TGTGCCAGCAGAGGAGTTGGGGAGACCCAGTACTTC. Filled out from reference TRBV5-4 and TRBJ2-5, the complete variable domain reads ETGVTQSPTHLIKTRGQQVTLRCSSQSGHNTVSWYQQALGQGPQFIFQYYREEENGRGNFPPRFSGLQFPNYSSELNVNALELDDSALYLCASRGVGETQYFGPGTRLLVL.

V is TRBV4-3 and J is TRBJ1-5; D gene uncertain. The germline gives CDR1 LGHNA, CDR2 YSLEER. V lost 0 bases and J lost 1, with 4 bases in between. This CDR3 is built from 14 residues. CDR3 sequence: CASSQETSNQPQHF. The CDR3 bases are TGCGCCAGCAGCCAAGAGACAAGCAATCAGCCCCAGCATTTT.

On this clone: One junction end does not reproduce the germline sequence, and a read error may be involved. The V gene is TRBV7-7, the J gene TRBJ2-3; possible D gene TRBD1, 5 bases. CDR3 size: 15 residues. Per germline, CDR1 SSHAT and CDR2 FNYEAQ (reference sequence). The DNA of the CDR3 is TGTGCTAGCAGCTTAGCCGGACACCGCACAGATACGCAGTATTTT. Translated: CASSLAGHRTDTQYF.

Here the CDR3 DNA reads TGTGCCAGCAGTTCCCGACTAGCGGGGAATCAAGAGACCCAGTACTTC. This codes for CASSSRLAGNQETQYF. This chain connects TRBV6-5 to TRBJ2-5, with 11 bases matching TRBD2. CDR3 length: 16 residues. J gave up 2 bases and V 4 bases, and 6 bases lay outside the gene matches. CDR1 and CDR2 from the germline V gene are MNHEY and SVGAGI.

The gene calls are TRBV5-1 and TRBJ2-2; D unclear. V lost 4 bases, J lost 5 bases, and 3 bases lay in between. Germline-derived CDR1 and CDR2 are SGHRS and YFSETQ. This CDR3 contains 11 residues. In DNA, the CDR3 is TGCGCCAGCAGCAAGACCGGGGAGCTGTTTTTT. Residues: CASSKTGELFF.

The J gene is TRBJ2-5, the V gene TRBV6-1, with D possibly being TRBD1 (6 bases). The CDR3 has 14 amino acids. The V and J ends lost 6 bases and 5 bases respectively, with 16 bases between them. In germline, CDR1 is MNHNS, CDR2 SASEGT. The CDR3 reads CASRIQGNRETQYF. Written as DNA, the CDR3 is TGTGCCAGCAGGATACAGGGAAACAGGGAGACCCAGTACTTC.

V and J are TRBV7-3 and TRBJ2-1; a weak D match, TRBD1 (6 bases). CDR1 and CDR2 (germline): SGHTA, FQGTGA. V lost 2 bases and J lost 11, with 19 bases in between. CDR3 size: 15 residues. CDR3: CASSLEGVGRDKQFF. CDR3 coding DNA: TGTGCCAGCAGCTTAGAGGGGGTGGGCAGGGATAAGCAGTTCTTC. The whole variable domain, remainder taken from reference TRBV7-3 and TRBJ2-1, is GAGVSQTPSNKVTEKGKYVELRCDPISGHTALYWYRQSLGQGPEFLIYFQGTGAADDSGLPNDRFFAVRPEGSVSTLKIQRTERGDSAVYLCASSLEGVGRDKQFFGPGTRLTVL.

This chain connects TRBV2 to TRBJ2-5; D may be TRBD1 (5 bases). The germline V gene has CDR1 SNHLY and CDR2 FYNNEI. This CDR3 spans 12 amino acids. Trimming removed 6 bases at V and 11 bases at J, with 16 bases between. In DNA form, the CDR3 reads TGTGCCAGCAGACGAAGTGGGGCTACTCAGTACTTC. Encoded protein: CASRRSGATQYF.

The V call is TRBV12-5, the J call TRBJ2-1, with 13 positions matching TRBD2. Germline CDR1 reads LGHNT; CDR2 reads FRNRAP. Unmatched junction bases numbered 6, after V lost 0 bases and J lost 10 bases. The length of the CDR3 is 16 residues. Here the CDR3 reads CASGLVRTSGSREQFF. CDR3 in DNA: TGTGCTAGTGGTTTGGTAAGGACTAGCGGGAGTAGGGAGCAGTTCTTC.

The rearrangement joins TRBV29-1 to TRBJ2-5; D gene ambiguous. The CDR3 runs 11 residues. The germline gives CDR1 SQVTM, CDR2 ANQGSEA. The germline V and J ends were trimmed by 5 bases and 9 bases, with 13 bases remaining between them. As DNA, the CDR3 is TGCAGCGTTTTGCACGAGGTGGCCCAGTACTTC. It specifies CSVLHEVAQYF.

Details on this clone: The identical CDR3 is also encoded by other nucleotide sequences in the sample. V usage is TRBV5-1 and J usage is TRBJ1-5; perhaps TRBD1 as D (5 bases). In germline, CDR1 is SGHRS, CDR2 YFSETQ. CDR3 length: 13 amino acids. Trimming cost V 0 bases and J 7 bases, with 8 bases left between them. The CDR3 loop reads CASSLGWGQPQHF. The CDR3 nucleotides are TGCGCCAGCAGCTTGGGTTGGGGCCAGCCCCAGCATTTT.

The gene calls are TRBV6-5 and TRBJ2-4; 9 nucleotides agree with TRBD1. The germline V gene has CDR1 MNHEY and CDR2 SVGAGI. The CDR3 contains 15 residues. Unmatched junction bases numbered 8, after V lost 6 bases and J lost 5 bases. CDR3 in amino acids: CASRDPGQGQNIQYF. In DNA form, the CDR3 reads TGTGCCAGCAGAGATCCGGGACAGGGACAAAACATTCAGTACTTC.